The subject of this entry is one T cell receptor beta chain. Its antigen is unknown. Profiling relied on immunoSEQ multiplex PCR, and the TCRdb table lists in-frame clones only, not all of them. The table has 2 million to 2.5 million clones, approximately 94% seen once. Free of recent acute infections or vaccinations, the donors were healthy HIV-negative adults. The investigators split CD4+ cells into a CD45RA+ naive subset and a CD45RA-negative memory subset. With V trimmed by 3 bases and J by 4 bases, 0 bases remained unmatched. The CDR3 extends over 12 amino acids. Germline-derived CDR1 and CDR2 are SGDLS and YYNGEE. The sample comes from a study of shared clonotypes between healthy human individuals. Study results and limitations: Generation probability values for non-shared clonotypes were lower than those for clonotypes shared by all four donors.

The sequencing input was naive CD4+ T cells sorted from blood. Subset noted: CD45RA+ positively selected. The gene calls are TRBV9 and TRBJ2-7; the match to TRBD1 covers 8 bases. The TCR was taken from a man between 18 and 29 years old in good health. The CDR3 region has the DNA TGTGCCAGCAGCGGGGACAGGTACGAGCAGTACTTC. Its translation is CASSGDRYEQYF.